These 10 T cell receptor beta chains share one sample of origin, sequenced in a study of CD8+ T cells in alopecia areata. Sequencing used cDNA as its template, made by extracting RNA and reverse transcribing it. Measured with immunoSEQ multiplex PCR; TCRdb has only the in-frame clones, and not every one. The sample yields about 180,000 clones, around 63% seen once. Sequences were derived from CD4+ T cells sorted from blood, sampled at week 0. Receptors originate from a human donor with alopecia areata.

This chain connects TRBV5-1 to TRBJ2-1; 10 nucleotides agree with TRBD2. V was clipped by 4 bases and J by 8 bases; unmatched bases: 9. CDR1 is SGHRS and CDR2 is YFSETQ in the germline V gene. The CDR3 sequence is 15 residues long. This chain's CDR3 is CASSGLAGGGDEQFF. In nucleotides, the CDR3 is TGCGCCAGCAGCGGATTAGCGGGGGGCGGAGATGAGCAGTTCTTC.

The chain couples TRBV9 to TRBJ2-7; the D gene is possibly TRBD2 (6 bases). This CDR3 has 13 amino acids. V was trimmed by 3 bases and J by 3 bases, leaving 10 bases between them. Germline loops: CDR1 SGDLS, CDR2 YYNGEE. The CDR3 loop is CASSAGTFYEQYF. The CDR3 DNA follows: TGTGCCAGCAGCGCCGGGACTTTCTACGAGCAGTACTTC.

The chain combines TRBV30 with TRBJ1-4; 10 bases are shared with TRBD1. This CDR3 is 13 amino acids long. V shed 5 bases, J shed 8 bases, and the junction held 5 bases outside the gene matches. The V gene's germline CDR1 is GTSNPN and CDR2 SVGIG (reference sequence). The CDR3 DNA sequence: TGTGCCTGGGGACAGGGGGTAGGGGAAAAACTGTTTTTT. This codes for CAWGQGVGEKLFF.

The rearrangement links TRBV2 to TRBJ1-6, with TRBD1 as a possible D gene (5 bases). CDR1 and CDR2 (germline): SNHLY, FYNNEI. The CDR3 has 12 residues. Trimming removed 6 bases from V and 9 bases from J, with 9 bases in between. The CDR3 bases are TGTGCCAGCAGGGGGACGGGTTCACCCCTCCACTTT. The encoded protein is CASRGTGSPLHF.

Worth noting for this clone: Different DNA sequences within this sample yield the same CDR3. The chain has TRBV4-3 and TRBJ1-2; D remains unclear. Deletions cut 0 bases from V and 4 bases from J, with 9 bases between. Germline lookup yields CDR1 LGHNA and CDR2 YSLEER. The CDR3 contains 14 residues. CDR3 in amino acids: CASSQDSGPYGYTF. The CDR3 nucleotides read TGCGCCAGCAGCCAAGATAGCGGGCCCTATGGCTACACCTTC.

This clone was counted only a few times. V usage is TRBV4-1 and J usage is TRBJ2-7, with unresolved D. Per germline, CDR1 MGHRA and CDR2 YSYEKL. V gave up 0 bases and J gave up 3 bases, with 12 bases separating them. This CDR3 contains 15 residues. CDR3 DNA sequence: TGCGCCAGCAGCCAAGATCCAAACCCAGACTACGAGCAGTACTTC. The encoded protein is CASSQDPNPDYEQYF.

The chain employs TRBV15 and TRBJ2-7; D is unresolved. V was cut by 3 bases and J by 4 bases, with 10 bases left in between. The CDR3 is made up of 13 amino acids. CDR1 and CDR2 (germline): LNHNV, YYDKDF (reference sequence). The CDR3 is CATSRKIPYEQYF. The CDR3 nucleotides are TGTGCCACCAGCAGGAAGATTCCATACGAGCAGTACTTC.

The CDR3 nucleotides are TGCGCCAGCAGCTCAATGACAGGGCCCGACACCGGGGAGCTGTTTTTT. Translating gives CASSSMTGPDTGELFF. This chain links TRBV5-1 with TRBJ2-2; 7 nucleotides match TRBD1. This CDR3 is built from 16 residues. The germline V gene has CDR1 SGHRS and CDR2 YFSETQ. Trimming took 3 bases from V and 3 from J; bases not matched to a gene: 8.

The rearrangement uses TRBV29-1 and TRBJ1-5; D is uncertain. CDR1 and CDR2 (germline): SQVTM, ANQGSEA. The CDR3 contains 13 residues. V shed 5 bases and J shed 4 bases, with 12 bases lying between them. DNA of the CDR3: TGCAGCGTTAGTAAAGCCCGGAATCAGCCCCAGCATTTT. It translates to CSVSKARNQPQHF.

V is TRBV4-1 and J is TRBJ2-7; D not certain. Trimming removed 1 base from V and 7 bases from J, with 17 bases in between. Germline V gene lookup returns CDR1 MGHRA and CDR2 YSYEKL. The CDR3 has 15 residues. CDR3 residues: CASSQAWLPQMEQYF. The CDR3 DNA sequence: TGCGCCAGCAGCCAAGCGTGGCTCCCCCAGATGGAGCAGTACTTC.